A selection of T cell receptor beta chains follows, all from one sample in a study of PD-1 blockade in classical Hodgkin lymphoma. Assay used: immunoSEQ multiplex PCR; TCRdb lists only in-frame clones, some missing. This sample has tens of thousands of clones, with 81% found just once. The starting material was peripheral blood mononuclear cells (PBMCs), obtained before the fourth cycle of nivolumab. Receptor source: a human donor with classical Hodgkin lymphoma. Both conserved end residues are part of each CDR3. The D gene is left open where the match is weak. Size tells how often a clone was seen (once, few, many) or the class of an expanded clone, and some rows leave it out.

CDR3 length,V gene,D gene,clone size,J gene,CDR3 protein,CDR3 DNA
14,TRBV5-4,TRBD1,NA,TRBJ2-5,CASSIGQVQETQYF,TGTGCCAGCAGCATAGGACAGGTCCAAGAGACCCAGTACTTC
13,TRBV5-1,NA,few,TRBJ1-1,CASSLVGTFEAFF,TGCGCCAGCAGCTTGGTGGGCACCTTTGAAGCTTTCTTT
15,TRBV4-1,NA,NA,TRBJ1-1,CASSQVGAMGAEAFF,TGCGCCAGCAGCCAGGTGGGGGCGATGGGCGCTGAAGCTTTCTTT
18,TRBV19,TRBD1,NA,TRBJ2-6,CASSSLRGRDSGANVLTF,TGTGCCAGTAGTTCCCTCAGGGGGCGCGACTCTGGGGCCAACGTCCTGACTTTC
16,TRBV25-1,TRBD2,NA,TRBJ2-3,CASSEYGGSGTDTQYF,TGTGCCAGCAGTGAATACGGGGGGTCAGGCACAGATACGCAGTATTTT
19,TRBV7-9,NA,NA,TRBJ1-4,CASSLAGRGVGPTNEKLFF,TGTGCCAGCAGCTTAGCAGGTCGAGGGGTAGGGCCAACTAATGAAAAACTGTTTTTT
13,TRBV5-6,TRBD2,medium-sized,TRBJ2-7,CASTAGVSYEQYF,TGTGCCAGCACGGCGGGGGTTTCCTACGAGCAGTACTTC
18,TRBV7-6,TRBD2,few,TRBJ2-7,CASSSRGLAGAQPYEQYF,TGTGCCAGCAGCTCGAGGGGACTAGCGGGGGCACAACCCTACGAGCAGTACTTC
13,TRBV14,NA,once,TRBJ2-7,CASSQVRGSEQYF,TGTGCCAGCAGCCAAGTGAGGGGGTCCGAGCAGTACTTC
14,TRBV30,NA,NA,TRBJ1-3,CAWSVTISGNTIYF,TGTGCCTGGAGTGTGACGATCTCTGGAAACACCATATATTTT
14,TRBV5-4,NA,NA,TRBJ2-7,CASSLDAGTDEQYF,TGTGCCAGCAGCTTGGATGCTGGGACCGACGAGCAGTACTTC